The 5 T cell receptor beta chains below were found in one sample sequenced in a study of blood T cell repertoires in COVID-19. The assay was immunoSEQ multiplex PCR, and TCRdb's table has in-frame clones only and misses some. Of about 80,000 clones in the sample, approximately 88% were seen once. Sequencing input: peripheral blood. These receptors were collected from a woman of 80 years or more with active or convalescent COVID-19.

CDR3 sequence reads: CASSHGQGAGEQYF. The CDR3 DNA follows: TGTGCCAGCAGCCATGGGCAGGGGGCCGGCGAGCAGTACTTC. The chain couples TRBV7-2 to TRBJ2-7, with 8 bases aligning to TRBD1. V lost 5 bases, J lost 6 bases, and 9 bases stayed unmatched. The CDR3 extends over 14 amino acids. From germline, CDR1 is SGHTA and CDR2 FQGNSA.

The rearrangement uses TRBV30 and TRBJ1-2, with D perhaps matching TRBD1 (5 bases). The CDR3 has 13 amino acids. CDR1 is GTSNPN, CDR2 SVGIG, per germline (reference sequence). The germline V and J ends were trimmed by 8 bases and 2 bases, with 15 bases remaining between them. The CDR3 DNA reads TGTGCCCAGGGCAGGCCCCCCAACTATGGCTACACCTTC. It encodes CAQGRPPNYGYTF. Drawing the rest from reference TRBV30 and TRBJ1-2, the complete variable domain is SQTIHQWPATLVQPVGSPLSLECTVEGTSNPNLYWYRQAAGRGLQLLFYSVGIGQISSEVPQNLSASRPQDRQFILSSKKLLLSDSGFYLCAQGRPPNYGYTFGSGTRLTVV.

The V and J genes are TRBV4-2 and TRBJ2-3; D remains unclear. Germline CDR1 LGHNA, CDR2 YNFKEQ. The CDR3 loop spans 13 amino acids. Trimming took 4 bases from V and 4 from J, leaving 9 bases between them. The CDR3 region is CASSRGGSDTQYF. Here the CDR3 DNA reads TGTGCCAGCAGCCGAGGTGGATCAGATACGCAGTATTTT.

This clone appeared once. The rearrangement joins TRBV4-2 to TRBJ2-7; tentative D call: TRBD2 (7 bases). Trimming took 3 bases from V and 2 from J, leaving 14 bases between them. CDR3 size: 15 residues. Germline V gene lookup returns CDR1 LGHNA and CDR2 YNFKEQ. CDR3 nucleotides: TGTGCCAGCAGCCACGTGGGGGCGGGGGCCTACGAGCAGTACTTC. Its protein is CASSHVGAGAYEQYF.

This clone appeared once. The chain has TRBV11-2 and TRBJ2-5; D ambiguous. V was trimmed by 2 bases and J by 5 bases, leaving 9 bases between them. The V gene's germline CDR1 is SGHAT and CDR2 FQNNGV. The CDR3 loop spans 13 amino acids. As DNA, the CDR3 is TGTGCCAGCAGCTTACCCGGGTGGGAGACCCAGTACTTC. This sequence encodes CASSLPGWETQYF.